This T cell receptor (beta chain) is from a study of blood T cell repertoires in COVID-19. The CDR3 sequence is 15 residues long. J gave up 7 bases and V 1 base, and 7 bases lay outside the gene matches. CDR1 and CDR2 from the germline V gene are SGHTA and FQGNSA. The sample holds one count of this clone. Sequenced by immunoSEQ multiplex PCR; TCRdb stores in-frame clones only, minus some. This sample has some 220,000 clones, with over 90% found just once. This clonotype was sampled from a man younger than 45 with COVID-19, enrolled during active disease. This chain connects TRBV7-2 to TRBJ1-5; 7 nucleotides line up with TRBD1. Sequencing was carried out using peripheral blood. The DNA for the CDR3 is TGTGCCAGCAGCTTAGGGTCCTACAGGGGACAGCCCCAGCATTTT. Its protein product is CASSLGSYRGQPQHF.